These 27 T cell receptor beta chains were sequenced from one sample in a study of blood T cell repertoires in COVID-19. Assay: immunoSEQ multiplex PCR; the TCRdb copy retains only in-frame clones and omits some. The repertoire consists of almost 200,000 clones, with roughly 90% occurring once and the leading ten covering 0.7% to 0.95%. The sequenced sample consisted of peripheral blood. The origin of the receptors is a woman in her 70s with acute or convalescent COVID-19.

The chain combines TRBV5-4 with TRBJ2-7; TRBD1 matches at 8 bases. The V and J ends lost 0 bases and 0 bases, in that order; junction bases with no gene match: 5. The germline V gene has CDR1 SGHNT and CDR2 YYREEE (reference sequence). This CDR3 has 16 amino acids. CDR3 residues: CASSLAAGGSSYEQYF. CDR3 sequence (DNA): TGTGCCAGCAGCTTGGCCGCAGGGGGCTCCTCCTACGAGCAGTACTTC.

This clone was detected once. J is TRBJ2-5 and V is TRBV5-1, with D perhaps matching TRBD1 (6 bases). Germline-derived CDR1 and CDR2 are SGHRS and YFSETQ. V lost 4 bases and J 1 base, leaving 11 bases between the germline ends. The CDR3 length is 14 residues. CDR3 sequence reads: CASSTGQFQETQYF. DNA for the CDR3: TGCGCCAGCAGCACCGGACAGTTCCAAGAGACCCAGTACTTC.

The chain has TRBV5-1 and TRBJ1-1, with unresolved D. This CDR3 has 14 amino acids. The germline CDR1 and CDR2 sequences are SGHRS and YFSETQ. The ends were cut back, 0 bases at V and 3 bases at J, with 9 bases in the middle. The CDR3 spells CASSLEGRDTEAFF. In DNA, the CDR3 is TGCGCCAGCAGCTTGGAAGGGAGGGACACTGAAGCTTTCTTT.

The V and J genes are TRBV2 and TRBJ2-7; 8 nucleotides align to TRBD1. CDR1 is SNHLY and CDR2 is FYNNEI in the germline V gene. V lost 4 bases and J lost 6; bases outside the gene matches: 8. The CDR3 contains 14 residues. CDR3 in DNA: TGTGCCAGCAGTGGGACAGGGCAGTTAAGCGAGCAGTACTTC. Translating it yields CASSGTGQLSEQYF.

The chain recombines TRBV27 with TRBJ2-1, with 8 bases lining up with TRBD2. Germline V lookup: CDR1 MNHEY, CDR2 SMNVEV (reference sequence). The V gene end was trimmed by 5 bases and the J gene end by 3 bases; junction bases not matched to a gene: 3. CDR3 size: 14 residues. The CDR3 protein is CASSRLASYNEQFF. The CDR3 DNA reads TGTGCCAGCAGTCGACTAGCGAGCTACAATGAGCAGTTCTTC.

The chain joins TRBV19 to TRBJ1-4, with 10 bases identical to TRBD1. CDR3 length equals 13 residues. CDR1 is LNHDA, CDR2 SQIVND, per germline (reference sequence). V dropped 9 bases and J dropped 7; count of bases not matched to a gene: 5. This chain's CDR3 is CASGDRGREKLFF. The CDR3 nucleotides are TGTGCCAGCGGGGACAGGGGCCGTGAAAAACTGTTTTTT.

The chain recombines TRBV5-1 with TRBJ2-1, with D possibly matching TRBD1 (5 bases). Looked up from germline, CDR1 is SGHRS and CDR2 is YFSETQ. CDR3 length: 16 amino acids. Deletions cut 2 bases from V and 1 base from J, with 13 bases between. CDR3 residues: CASSFTKGVSYNEQFF. For the CDR3, the DNA is TGCGCCAGCAGCTTTACCAAAGGGGTATCCTACAATGAGCAGTTCTTC. Drawing the rest from reference TRBV5-1 and TRBJ2-1, the complete variable domain is KAGVTQTPRYLIKTRGQQVTLSCSPISGHRSVSWYQQTPGQGLQFLFEYFSETQRNKGNFPGRFSGRQFSNSRSEMNVSTLELGDSALYLCASSFTKGVSYNEQFFGPGTRLTVL.

This chain connects TRBV6-5 to TRBJ1-3; D is undetermined. V lost 1 base, J lost 0 bases, and 10 bases lay in between. The CDR3 is made up of 16 amino acids. Looked up from germline, CDR1 is MNHEY and CDR2 is SVGAGI. In DNA form, the CDR3 reads TGTGCCAGCAGTTACTGGCGGGCTGACTCTGGAAACACCATATATTTT. Translation gives CASSYWRADSGNTIYF.

The chain joins TRBV5-1 to TRBJ2-6, with D uncertain. Germline-derived CDR1 and CDR2 are SGHRS and YFSETQ. The CDR3 is 15 amino acids. The germline V and J ends were trimmed by 0 bases and 4 bases, with 8 bases remaining between them. The CDR3 DNA is TGCGCCAGCAGCTTGGGAGCCAGGGGGGCCAACGTCCTGACTTTC. Protein: CASSLGARGANVLTF.

This chain joins TRBV20-1 and TRBJ1-1, with D hard to call. The germline V gene encodes CDR1 DFQATT and CDR2 SNEGSKA (reference sequence). The CDR3 is 11 residues long. With 5 bases removed from V and 5 bases from J, the gap between germline ends came to 9 bases. The CDR3 spells CSAPPGTEAFF. In DNA, the CDR3 is TGCAGTGCTCCCCCGGGGACTGAAGCTTTCTTT.

The chain uses TRBV7-9 and TRBJ1-3, with a tentative D call TRBD1 (5 bases). The germline V and J ends were trimmed by 5 bases and 0 bases, with 11 bases remaining between them. The CDR3 loop spans 15 amino acids. Germline V gene lookup returns CDR1 SEHNR and CDR2 FQNEAQ (reference sequence). The CDR3 loop is CASSQSDSSGNTIYF. CDR3 coding DNA: TGTGCCAGCAGCCAGTCCGACAGCTCTGGAAACACCATATATTTT.

On this clone itself: One end of the junction varies from germline; a read error may be responsible. Other DNA sequences within the sample encode an identical CDR3. The V gene is TRBV27, the J gene TRBJ2-2; 8 bases map to TRBD2. The germline CDR1 and CDR2 sequences are MNHEY and SMNVEV (reference sequence). The CDR3 length is 16 residues. The CDR3 here is CASSSPGTRRTGELFF. DNA for the CDR3: TGTGCCAGCAGTTCCCCCGGGACTAGAAGGACCGGGGAGCTATTTTTT.

The rearrangement links TRBV20-1 to TRBJ2-1; TRBD2 might be the D (5 bases). Trimming removed 5 bases from V and 7 bases from J, with 9 bases in between. Looked up from germline, CDR1 is DFQATT and CDR2 is SNEGSKA (reference sequence). The CDR3 is 11 amino acids. This CDR3 reads CSAGPGNEQFF. DNA of the CDR3: TGCAGTGCTGGACCGGGGAATGAGCAGTTCTTC.

The chain employs TRBV2 and TRBJ2-3; unclear D gene. This CDR3 contains 14 residues. The germline gives CDR1 SNHLY, CDR2 FYNNEI. Trimming shortened V by 6 bases and J by 3 bases, and 13 bases separated the two germline ends. CDR3: CASSVSRVTDTQYF. As DNA, the CDR3 is TGTGCCAGCAGCGTCAGCCGGGTTACAGATACGCAGTATTTT.

The J gene is TRBJ2-1, the V gene TRBV5-1; TRBD1 matches 7 bases. Unmatched junction bases numbered 10, after V lost 6 bases and J lost 4 bases. This CDR3 spans 15 amino acids. Germline V gene data show CDR1 as SGHRS and CDR2 as YFSETQ. For the CDR3, the DNA is TGCGCCAGCACCGTTGGTCCGACAGGGTACAATGAGCAGTTCTTC. Translation gives CASTVGPTGYNEQFF.

The sample holds one count of this clone. This sequence joins TRBV7-2 and TRBJ1-1, with no clear D. The CDR3 spans 13 residues. The germline gives CDR1 SGHTA, CDR2 FQGNSA. V lost 2 bases, J lost 0 bases, and 4 bases lay in between. CDR3 loop: CASSLRLNTEAFF. CDR3 sequence (DNA): TGTGCCAGCAGCTTACGGTTGAACACTGAAGCTTTCTTT.

V usage is TRBV19 and J usage is TRBJ1-5; D ambiguous. The V and J ends lost 3 bases and 3 bases respectively, with 12 bases between them. Germline V gives CDR1 LNHDA, CDR2 SQIVND (reference sequence). The CDR3 sequence is 15 residues long. The CDR3 reads CASSIGGQFNQPQHF. CDR3 DNA: TGTGCCAGTAGTATTGGCGGGCAGTTCAATCAGCCCCAGCATTTT.

V and J are TRBV9 and TRBJ2-5; maybe TRBD1 (6 bases). Germline V gives CDR1 SGDLS, CDR2 YYNGEE. The CDR3 sequence is 14 residues long. Trimming cost V 2 bases and J 3 bases, with 11 bases left between them. The CDR3 loop is CASSVRPGEETQYF. As DNA, the CDR3 is TGTGCCAGCAGCGTGAGGCCAGGGGAAGAGACCCAGTACTTC.

The CDR3 reads CASSYSGPVGAFF. Written as DNA, the CDR3 is TGTGCCAGCAGTTACTCGGGCCCGGTGGGAGCTTTCTTT. The chain uses TRBV6-5 and TRBJ1-1; D is unclear. V lost 0 bases, J lost 10 bases, and 12 bases lay in between. The CDR3 is made up of 13 amino acids. The germline V gene has CDR1 MNHEY and CDR2 SVGAGI.

The chain links TRBV6-1 to TRBJ1-2; TRBD1 matches 9 bases. With V trimmed by 3 bases and J by 2 bases, 4 bases remained unmatched. Germline-derived CDR1 and CDR2 are MNHNS and SASEGT. This CDR3 has 15 residues. The CDR3: CASSEPGQGNYGYTF. In DNA, the CDR3 is TGTGCCAGCAGTGAGCCGGGACAGGGAAACTATGGCTACACCTTC.

The chain employs TRBV5-1 and TRBJ1-3; D not certain. The CDR3 is 13 amino acids. Germline lookup yields CDR1 SGHRS and CDR2 YFSETQ. Deletions cut 4 bases from V and 1 base from J, with 6 bases between. CDR3 amino acids: CASSPLSGNTIYF. The CDR3 DNA reads as TGCGCCAGCAGCCCTTTATCTGGAAACACCATATATTTT.

The chain carries TRBV23-1 and TRBJ1-2; a possible D gene is TRBD1 (5 bases). TRBV23-1 has ORF status, its function being uncertain. This CDR3 spans 12 amino acids. The V end was cut by 6 bases, the J end by 7 bases, with 12 bases between. The CDR3 region has the DNA TGCGCCAGCAGCTTAACAGGCCTTGGCTACACCTTC. It yields the protein CASSLTGLGYTF.

The chain combines TRBV5-6 with TRBJ1-6; possibly TRBD1 for D (5 bases). Deletions cut 4 bases from V and 7 bases from J, with 12 bases between. The CDR3 sequence is 14 residues long. The V gene's germline CDR1 is SGHDT and CDR2 YYEEEE. The CDR3 coding sequence is TGTGCCAGCAGCGGATACAAGGGGAATTCACCCCTCCACTTT. Translation: CASSGYKGNSPLHF.

V and J are TRBV10-3 and TRBJ2-1; D is uncertain. Germline V gene sequence: CDR1 ENHRY, CDR2 SYGVKD. The V gene lost 3 bases and the J gene lost 8 bases, with 14 bases spanning the gap. The CDR3 has 14 amino acids. As DNA, the CDR3 is TGTGCCATCAGTGACAGCCCTCGGGTGGATGAGCAGTTCTTC. As protein: CAISDSPRVDEQFF.

The chain recombines TRBV11-2 with TRBJ1-1, with a weak D call TRBD1 (6 bases). The V gene lost 5 bases and the J gene lost 7 bases, with 14 bases spanning the gap. Germline V CDR1 and CDR2: SGHAT, FQNNGV. The CDR3 totals 13 residues. The CDR3 region has the DNA TGTGCCAGCAGCCTCAGGGGAAGGGATGAAGCTTTCTTT. Its translation: CASSLRGRDEAFF. Looking up the rest from reference TRBV11-2 and TRBJ1-1 gives the full variable domain: EAGVAQSPRYKIIEKRQSVAFWCNPISGHATLYWYQQILGQGPKLLIQFQNNGVVDDSQLPKDRFSAERLKGVDSTLKIQPAKLEDSAVYLCASSLRGRDEAFFGQGTRLTVV.

The gene calls are TRBV4-2 and TRBJ1-2; no definite D call. The V end lost 0 bases, the J end lost 2 bases, and 16 bases lay between the germline ends. CDR1 and CDR2 (germline): LGHNA, YNFKEQ. The CDR3 loop spans 17 amino acids. CDR3 sequence: CASSQDVAFTGNYGYTF. CDR3 in DNA: TGTGCCAGCAGCCAAGACGTGGCGTTTACGGGAAACTATGGCTACACCTTC.

Comment on this clone: At one end the junction does not follow the germline gene, possibly because of a read error. The rearrangement joins TRBV7-7 to TRBJ2-1; D gene unclear. CDR1 and CDR2 (germline): SSHAT, FNYEAQ (reference sequence). The length of the CDR3 is 13 residues. This CDR3 is CASSLDHWNEQFF. CDR3 sequence (DNA): TGTGCTAGCAGCTTAGACCACTGGAATGAGCAGTTCTTC.